A selection of T cell receptor beta chains follows, all from one sample in a study of CD8+CD57+ T cells in acquired aplastic anemia. From the reads, TCRdb called clonotypes with MiXCR, one entry per CDR3 protein. The sample consists of under 200,000 distinct CDR3 sequences, around half of them appearing once. The sequenced sample consisted of sorted CD4+, CD8+, or CD8+CD57+ T cells (not recorded which) from PBMCs. The receptor source for this set is a human donor with aplastic anemia. Both conserved end residues are part of each CDR3. The D gene is left open where the match is weak. Some rows mark clone size as missing; the rest say once, few, many or name a class of expanded clone.

>TRBV20-1|many|-|TRBJ1-1
TGCAGTGCTATCGACGGGAACACTGAAGCTTTCTTT
CSAIDGNTEAFF
>TRBV12-3/TRBV12-4|many|-|TRBJ2-4
TGTGCCAGCAGTTTAAGGGGGACGACAAACATTCAGTACTTC
CASSLRGTTNIQYF
>TRBV6-2/TRBV6-3|-|-|TRBJ2-7
TGTGCCAGCAGTCTCCTTTGGAGCGAGCAGTACTTC
CASSLLWSEQYF
>TRBV20-1|many|TRBD2|TRBJ2-1
TGCAGCACCTCGACTAGCGGCAATGAGCAGTTCTTC
CSTSTSGNEQFF
>TRBV7-2|many|TRBD2|TRBJ2-1
TGTGCCAGCAGCTTAGGGGTAGCGGGAGAGCAGTTCTTC
CASSLGVAGEQFF
>TRBV12-3/TRBV12-4|many|TRBD1|TRBJ1-1
TGTGCCAGCAGCTCCACAGGGGGGGCTTTCTTT
CASSSTGGAFF
>TRBV7-9|-|TRBD1|TRBJ2-5
TGTGCCAGCAGCCGAACCTCCAGGGGGCTCGGGGAGACCCAGTACTTC
CASSRTSRGLGETQYF
>TRBV2|-|TRBD2|TRBJ2-7
TGTGCCAGCAGCCACGGCAGGGAGGGCGAGCAGTACTTC
CASSHGREGEQYF
>TRBV12-3/TRBV12-4|-|-|TRBJ1-2
TGTGCCAGCAGCCACCCCAACCCAGGGAAAGGTTCCTATGGCTACACCTTC
CASSHPNPGKGSYGYTF
>TRBV19|-|TRBD2|TRBJ2-7
TGTGCCACCACTAGCGGGGGGGCTCGCGAGCAGTACTTC
CATTSGGAREQYF
>TRBV11-2|many|TRBD1|TRBJ2-7
TGTGCCAGCAGCTCCGGGACAGGGGTTTTGTACGAGCAGTACTTC
CASSSGTGVLYEQYF
>TRBV5-5|-|-|TRBJ1-2
TGTGCCAGCCCCCCGCCGGGACTCTCTAACTATGGCTACACCTTC
CASPPPGLSNYGYTF
>TRBV12-3/TRBV12-4|-|TRBD1|TRBJ2-7
TGTGCCAGCCGACAGGGAGCTGGCGAGCAGTACTTC
CASRQGAGEQYF
>TRBV6-1|many|-|TRBJ2-3
TGTGCCAGCATGAAGCGGCAGAGCACAGATACGCAGTATTTT
CASMKRQSTDTQYF
>TRBV5-1|many|TRBD2|TRBJ2-3
TGCGCCAGCAGCCTTGCCATGAGCGGGACTAGCACAGATACGCAGTATTTT
CASSLAMSGTSTDTQYF
>TRBV29-1|-|-|TRBJ2-3
TGCAGCGTTGCTCGCAGGGGCGCAGATACGCAGTATTTT
CSVARRGADTQYF
>TRBV15|few|-|TRBJ1-1
TGTGCCACCAGCAGAGATGGAGGGGACGACGGTGACACTGAAGCTTTCTTT
CATSRDGGDDGDTEAFF
>TRBV15|-|-|TRBJ1-2
TGTGCCACCAGCAGAGATTGGAGCGCCACTAACTATGGCTACACCTTC
CATSRDWSATNYGYTF
>TRBV9|-|TRBD1|TRBJ2-7
TGTGCCAGCAGTACCCGGGGCAGGGGGCCCTCCTACGAGCAGTACTTC
CASSTRGRGPSYEQYF
>TRBV29-1|medium-sized|TRBD1|TRBJ1-2
TGCAGCGTTGAGGAAACAGGGGTTGGGTATGGCTACACCTTC
CSVEETGVGYGYTF